This TCR beta chain was obtained from a study of cytomegalovirus exposure and HLA in healthy donors. Study-level background: Of 300 to 500 genotyped donors, about 80% clustered with self-reported Caucasian donors. Whole-study results and caveats: For most TCR beta V segments, an earlier analysis put the productive rate at about 90% or about 30% of the time.

The primer mix had 60 Vbeta and 13 Jbeta primers. Clones were sequenced by immunoSEQ multiplex PCR, and TCRdb holds only the in-frame ones, with some missing. Among 100,000 to 120,000 clones listed, just over 75% were seen once. About this clone: Its antigen is not known.

In germline, CDR1 is SGHNT, CDR2 YENEEA. The V end lost 8 bases, the J end lost 9 bases, and 17 bases lay between the germline ends. This CDR3 contains 13 residues. This receptor was obtained from a man between 40 and 49 years old in good health and CMV-seropositive. The sample was PBMCs. V gene TRBV11-3 combines with J gene TRBJ2-1, with a possible D match to TRBD2 (6 bases). This CDR3 is CASLSSTSREQFF. As DNA, the CDR3 is TGTGCCAGCCTATCCTCGACTAGTCGTGAGCAGTTCTTC.